The 26 T cell receptor beta chains below come from one sample, sequenced in a study of T cell repertoires in ileal Crohn's disease. Using immunoSEQ multiplex PCR, the repertoire was profiled, and TCRdb retains in-frame clones only, with some absent. The data show 13,000 to 15,000 clones, 70% to 90% seen once. The material sequenced was ileal tissue. The receptors stem from an adult with Crohn's disease.

The J gene is TRBJ2-7, the V gene TRBV28; 7 nucleotides line up with TRBD2. Trimming took 6 bases from V and 0 from J; bases not matched to a gene: 11. This CDR3 has 16 residues. Germline CDR1 and CDR2: MDHEN and SYDVKM. The DNA for the CDR3 is TGTGCCAGCAGCCCCCGGGGAGGGGAGGACTCCTACGAGCAGTACTTC. It encodes CASSPRGGEDSYEQYF.

The rearrangement uses TRBV4-2 and TRBJ2-3; D is perhaps TRBD2 (7 bases). The CDR3 contains 19 residues. Germline lookup yields CDR1 LGHNA and CDR2 YNFKEQ. Trimming left V 4 bases short and J 0 bases short, with 23 bases between. The CDR3: CASSRAVGAAGVSTDTQYF. The DNA of the CDR3 is TGTGCCAGCAGCCGGGCCGTGGGGGCGGCGGGAGTCAGCACAGATACGCAGTATTTT.

The CDR3 protein is CASSILLAGGNTEAFF. For the CDR3, the DNA is TGTGCCAGTAGTATTTTATTGGCGGGGGGCAACACTGAAGCTTTCTTT. The genes are TRBV19 and TRBJ1-1; D is possibly TRBD1 (6 bases). CDR3 length: 16 residues. With 3 bases removed from V and 2 bases from J, the gap between germline ends came to 16 bases. Germline V CDR1 and CDR2: LNHDA, SQIVND (reference sequence).

J is TRBJ2-1 and V is TRBV29-1; 8 nucleotides agree with TRBD2. The CDR3 contains 13 residues. Unmatched junction bases numbered 6, after V lost 4 bases and J lost 7 bases. The germline V gene has CDR1 SQVTM and CDR2 ANQGSEA. CDR3 sequence reads: CSVGRREANEQFF. The CDR3, as DNA: TGCAGCGTTGGACGGCGGGAGGCAAATGAGCAGTTCTTC.

The rearrangement uses TRBV4-2 and TRBJ1-4; D not resolved. Germline assignment: CDR1 LGHNA and CDR2 YNFKEQ. This CDR3 is 15 amino acids long. The germline V and J ends were trimmed by 0 bases and 4 bases, with 9 bases remaining between them. CDR3 DNA: TGTGCCAGCAGCCAAGATCCACTCCTTAATGAAAAACTGTTTTTT. Translating it yields CASSQDPLLNEKLFF.

V usage is TRBV6-6 and J usage is TRBJ2-7; a weak D match, TRBD2 (5 bases). V lost 10 bases, J lost 5 bases, and 15 bases lay in between. The CDR3 totals 12 residues. In germline, CDR1 is MNHNY, CDR2 SVGAGI (reference sequence). The CDR3 DNA sequence: TGTGCCACCCAAGGCGCGGGTCACGAGCAGTACTTC. It is translated as CATQGAGHEQYF.

The V call is TRBV28, the J call TRBJ1-2; D gene uncertain. This CDR3 is 15 amino acids long. V was trimmed by 2 bases and J by 4 bases, leaving 14 bases between them. Germline CDR1 and CDR2: MDHEN and SYDVKM. For the CDR3, the DNA is TGTGCCAGCAGTTTACCTACCGGGAGCTCCTATGGCTACACCTTC. Protein product: CASSLPTGSSYGYTF.

The chain uses TRBV5-1 and TRBJ2-7; TRBD1 matches 8 bases. The CDR3 totals 15 residues. CDR1 and CDR2 (germline): SGHRS, YFSETQ. With 4 bases clipped from V and 3 bases from J, the junction kept 9 bases outside the gene matches. In DNA form, the CDR3 reads TGCGCCAGCAGCAGATCCGGGACAGGACTCTACGAGCAGTACTTC. Translating gives CASSRSGTGLYEQYF.

The J gene is TRBJ2-2, the V gene TRBV4-2; perhaps TRBD2 as D (5 bases). CDR1 is LGHNA, CDR2 YNFKEQ, per germline. V shed 4 bases and J shed 1 base, with 10 bases lying between them. This CDR3 comprises 15 residues. The CDR3 sequence: CASSPDGVNTGELFF. The DNA for the CDR3 is TGTGCCAGCAGCCCCGACGGGGTGAACACCGGGGAGCTGTTTTTT.

The CDR3 DNA sequence: TGTGCCAGTAGTATGAACGCAGGGGGGACTGAAGCTTTCTTT. Translated, it gives CASSMNAGGTEAFF. The chain recombines TRBV19 with TRBJ1-1; TRBD1 matches 7 bases. The CDR3 is 14 residues long. Trimming removed 3 bases from V and 5 bases from J; junction bases left unmatched: 6. Germline V lookup: CDR1 LNHDA, CDR2 SQIVND (reference sequence).

V is TRBV27 and J is TRBJ1-3, with TRBD1 identical over 8 bases. The germline V gene has CDR1 MNHEY and CDR2 SMNVEV (reference sequence). V shed 4 bases, J shed 4 bases, and the junction held 0 bases outside the gene matches. This CDR3 comprises 13 residues. This CDR3 reads CASSWDRGNTIYF. The CDR3 DNA follows: TGTGCCAGCAGTTGGGACAGGGGAAACACCATATATTTT.

In DNA form, the CDR3 reads TGTGCCAGCAGCCCGGGACAGGGGTTTAGAGAAAAACTGTTTTTT. This codes for CASSPGQGFREKLFF. The chain couples TRBV7-3 to TRBJ1-4; 10 bases align to TRBD1. J was trimmed by 8 bases and V by 5 bases; bases with no gene match: 8. The CDR3 length is 15 residues. Germline-derived CDR1 and CDR2 are SGHTA and FQGTGA.

This clone was recorded once. The chain carries TRBV7-6 and TRBJ1-5, with 10 nucleotides matching TRBD1. The ends lost 5 bases at V and 6 bases at J; junction bases unmatched: 7. Germline V lookup: CDR1 SGHVS, CDR2 FNYEAQ. CDR3 length: 15 amino acids. CDR3 in amino acids: CASSMDRGGGQPQHF. The CDR3 nucleotides read TGTGCCAGCAGCATGGACAGGGGGGGTGGTCAGCCCCAGCATTTT.

The gene calls are TRBV9 and TRBJ1-6, with D hard to call. Deletions cut 2 bases from V and 2 bases from J, with 17 bases between. CDR1 SGDLS and CDR2 YYNGEE come from the germline V gene. There are 18 residues in the CDR3. The DNA for the CDR3 is TGTGCCAGCAGCGTGAGCTCGGGTGACGCAGCCTATAATTCACCCCTCCACTTT. Translating it yields CASSVSSGDAAYNSPLHF.

The chain uses TRBV7-2 and TRBJ2-7; 10 bases are shared with TRBD1. V gave up 1 base and J gave up 4 bases; unmatched junction bases: 4. This CDR3 region has 15 residues. Looked up from germline, CDR1 is SGHTA and CDR2 is FQGNSA. DNA for the CDR3: TGTGCCAGCAGCTTAGGGACAGGGGGGGCTTACGAGCAGTACTTC. Residues: CASSLGTGGAYEQYF.

As for this clone: Germline and junction disagree at one end, which may indicate a read error. This sample also contains other DNA sequences that code for the same CDR3. The V call is TRBV7-7, the J call TRBJ1-1; D is undetermined. Germline V gene sequence: CDR1 SSHAT, CDR2 FNYEAQ (reference sequence). The CDR3 sequence is 13 residues long. CDR3 bases: TGTGCTAGCAGCTACAGCCACGGAACCGAAGCTTTCTTT. Protein product: CASSYSHGTEAFF.

This chain links TRBV7-9 with TRBJ1-2; 10 bases align to TRBD1. After removal of 1 base from V and 2 bases from J, the junction contained 1 base not matched to a gene. This CDR3 contains 15 residues. The germline CDR1 and CDR2 sequences are SEHNR and FQNEAQ (reference sequence). CDR3 sequence (DNA): TGTGCCAGCAGCTTAGAGGGACAGGGGAACTATGGCTACACCTTC. This gives the protein CASSLEGQGNYGYTF. The variable domain in full, with the rest retrieved from reference TRBV7-9 and TRBJ1-2, is DTGVSQNPRHKITKRGQNVTFRCDPISEHNRLYWYRQTLGQGPEFLTYFQNEAQLEKSRLLSDRFSAERPKGSFSTLEIQRTEQGDSAMYLCASSLEGQGNYGYTFGSGTRLTVV.

The genes are TRBV10-3 and TRBJ2-5, with 8 bases fitting TRBD2. Germline V gives CDR1 ENHRY, CDR2 SYGVKD. The V and J ends lost 6 bases and 0 bases, in that order; junction bases with no gene match: 6. The CDR3 has 15 residues. The CDR3 reads CAIRVGGGNQETQYF. The CDR3 DNA follows: TGTGCCATCAGGGTCGGGGGGGGTAACCAAGAGACCCAGTACTTC.

The rearrangement joins TRBV28 to TRBJ1-5; D unclear. V dropped 5 bases and J dropped 2 bases, with 16 bases sitting between them. Looked up from germline, CDR1 is MDHEN and CDR2 is SYDVKM. The CDR3 is 16 amino acids. The CDR3 DNA reads as TGTGCCAGCAGTCCCAATGAGGTTTCGGGCAATCAGCCCCAGCATTTT. It yields the protein CASSPNEVSGNQPQHF.

This clone showed up just a few times. The genes are TRBV6-5 and TRBJ1-1; possible D gene TRBD1, 6 bases. The germline CDR1 and CDR2 sequences are MNHEY and SVGAGI. There are 13 residues in the CDR3. V shed 6 bases and J shed 1 base, with 9 bases lying between them. The CDR3 DNA follows: TGTGCCAGCAGACTACAGGGGAACACTGAAGCTTTCTTT. This gives the protein CASRLQGNTEAFF.

This chain connects TRBV6-4 to TRBJ2-1; 7 bases agree with TRBD1. Germline CDR1 is MRHNA and CDR2 is SNTAGT. V dropped 7 bases and J dropped 7; count of bases not matched to a gene: 13. This CDR3 is built from 15 residues. The CDR3 spells CASKRGPLDLNEQFF. The CDR3 nucleotides are TGTGCCAGCAAGAGGGGGCCCCTTGATTTAAATGAGCAGTTCTTC.

The rearrangement uses TRBV5-4 and TRBJ2-7, with 7 bases that match TRBD2. The V gene end was trimmed by 0 bases and the J gene end by 6 bases; junction bases not matched to a gene: 3. Germline CDR1 reads SGHNT; CDR2 reads YYREEE (reference sequence). The CDR3 is 13 residues long. The CDR3 loop is CASSLGLASEQYF. The DNA for the CDR3 is TGTGCCAGCAGCTTGGGACTAGCATCCGAGCAGTACTTC.

The rearrangement uses TRBV4-3 and TRBJ2-3; no clear D gene. The germline V and J ends were trimmed by 0 bases and 0 bases, with 7 bases remaining between them. Germline V lookup: CDR1 LGHNA, CDR2 YSLEER. This CDR3 has 15 amino acids. The DNA for the CDR3 is TGCGCCAGCAGCCAAGATACGGGTAGCACAGATACGCAGTATTTT. Residues: CASSQDTGSTDTQYF.

This clone was counted between two and nine times. The chain joins TRBV5-1 to TRBJ2-1; 8 bases are a match to TRBD2. Germline V gives CDR1 SGHRS, CDR2 YFSETQ. The J segment lost 0 bases and the V segment lost 4 bases, leaving 3 bases of the junction unmatched. The CDR3 length is 15 residues. In DNA, the CDR3 is TGCGCCAGCAGCCTCGGGACTAGCTCCTACAATGAGCAGTTCTTC. This codes for CASSLGTSSYNEQFF. Variable domain in full (rest from reference TRBV5-1 and TRBJ2-1): KAGVTQTPRYLIKTRGQQVTLSCSPISGHRSVSWYQQTPGQGLQFLFEYFSETQRNKGNFPGRFSGRQFSNSRSEMNVSTLELGDSALYLCASSLGTSSYNEQFFGPGTRLTVL.

The chain has TRBV27 and TRBJ1-1; D is unresolved. CDR3 length: 12 amino acids. Per the germline V gene, CDR1 is MNHEY and CDR2 is SMNVEV (reference sequence). Trimming left V 0 bases short and J 8 bases short, with 7 bases between. The CDR3, as DNA: TGTGCCAGCAGTTTATCGGGGAGGGAAGCTTTCTTT. This codes for CASSLSGREAFF.

The chain combines TRBV5-6 with TRBJ1-1, with 7 bases aligning to TRBD1. Trimming at V came to 3 bases and at J to 3 bases, leaving 8 bases not matched to a gene. Germline V gives CDR1 SGHDT, CDR2 YYEEEE. This CDR3 comprises 15 residues. This CDR3 reads CASSSDRLLDTEAFF. CDR3 bases: TGTGCCAGCAGCTCGGACAGGCTCCTTGACACTGAAGCTTTCTTT.